Described below is a single T cell receptor beta chain sequence and its context. The data were taken from a study of T-cell memory formation after mild COVID-19. TCRdb used MiXCR to reprocess the 5' RACE reads, holding one entry per CDR3 protein. Of about 140,000 distinct CDR3 sequences in the sample, about 5.7% were seen once. Trimming at V came to 1 base and at J to 4 bases, leaving 9 bases not matched to a gene. CDR1 and CDR2 from the germline V gene are MGHRA and YSYEKL. The CDR3 extends over 17 amino acids. The gene calls are TRBV4-1 and TRBJ2-7, with 11 bases that match TRBD2. The sample comprised PBMCs or a T cell subset sorted from them (not recorded which). The receptor's source is an adult woman who had mild COVID-19 (a few samples of this study predate the infection). Cell type and time point are not known. The CDR3, as DNA: TGCGCCAGCAGCCAAGTCCCCCCTAGCGGGGGGTATTACGAGCAGTACTTC. This translates into CASSQVPPSGGYYEQYF.